This T cell receptor (beta chain) was sequenced in a study of blood T cell repertoires in COVID-19. For the study at large: Samples representing acute and convalescent COVID-19 were sourced from the United States, Italy and Spain. PBMCs, B-cell-depleted T cells, or T cells were the source of the cDNA or gDNA that made up the material.

Only in-frame clones appear in the TCRdb table, and some are missing; sequencing was by immunoSEQ multiplex PCR. The sample holds some 240,000 clones, approximately 84% seen once. V was clipped by 10 bases and J by 7 bases, with 16 bases between them. This CDR3 region has 12 residues. From germline, CDR1 is SNHLY and CDR2 FYNNEI. Participants' reported clinical history set cohort assignment. The TCR comes from a man aged 45-60 years who had recovered from COVID-19. Material: PBMCs or T cells enriched from blood (not recorded which). V is TRBV2 and J is TRBJ1-1; possible D gene TRBD1, 5 bases. The CDR3, as DNA: TGTGCCACGGCCGGGGGTCCCCATGAAGCTTTCTTT. Translating gives CATAGGPHEAFF.